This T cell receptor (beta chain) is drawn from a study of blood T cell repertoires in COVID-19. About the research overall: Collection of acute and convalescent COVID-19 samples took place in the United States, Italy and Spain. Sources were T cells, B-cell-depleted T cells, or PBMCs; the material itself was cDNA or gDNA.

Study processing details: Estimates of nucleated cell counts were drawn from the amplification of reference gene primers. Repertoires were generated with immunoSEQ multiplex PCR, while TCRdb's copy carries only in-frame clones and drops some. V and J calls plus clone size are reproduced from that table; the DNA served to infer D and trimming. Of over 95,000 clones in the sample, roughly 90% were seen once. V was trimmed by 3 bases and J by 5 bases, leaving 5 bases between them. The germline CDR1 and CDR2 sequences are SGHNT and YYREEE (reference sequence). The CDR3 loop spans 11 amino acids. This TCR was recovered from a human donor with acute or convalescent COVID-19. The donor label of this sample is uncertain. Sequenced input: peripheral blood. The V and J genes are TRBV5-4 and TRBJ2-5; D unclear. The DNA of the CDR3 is TGTGCCAGCAGCTCCGGGGAGACCCAGTACTTC. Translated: CASSSGETQYF.